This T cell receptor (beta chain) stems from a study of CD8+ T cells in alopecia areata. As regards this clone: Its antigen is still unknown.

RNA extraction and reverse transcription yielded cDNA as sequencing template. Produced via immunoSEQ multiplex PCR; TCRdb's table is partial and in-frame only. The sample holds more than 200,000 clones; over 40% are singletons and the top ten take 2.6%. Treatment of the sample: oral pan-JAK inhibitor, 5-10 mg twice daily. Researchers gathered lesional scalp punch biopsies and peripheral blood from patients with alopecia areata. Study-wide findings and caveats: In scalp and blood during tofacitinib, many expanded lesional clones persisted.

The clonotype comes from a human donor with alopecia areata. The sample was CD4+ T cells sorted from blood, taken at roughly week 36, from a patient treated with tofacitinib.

CDR3 sequence: CASSPVGRETGELFF. The CDR3 region has the DNA TGTGCCAGCAGCCCAGTAGGGCGGGAGACCGGGGAGCTGTTTTTT. This sequence joins TRBV6-5 and TRBJ2-2, with 7 positions matching TRBD2. J lost 5 bases, V lost 6 bases, and 9 bases had no gene match. CDR1 MNHEY and CDR2 SVGAGI come from the germline V gene. This CDR3 spans 15 amino acids.